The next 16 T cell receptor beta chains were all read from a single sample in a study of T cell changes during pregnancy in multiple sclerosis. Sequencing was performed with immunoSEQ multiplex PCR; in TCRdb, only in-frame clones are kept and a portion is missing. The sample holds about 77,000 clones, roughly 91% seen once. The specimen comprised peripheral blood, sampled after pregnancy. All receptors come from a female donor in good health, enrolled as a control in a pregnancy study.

CDR3 bases: TGTGCCAGCAGCTTGGTAGGGGGGGCCTACGAGCAGTACTTC. It yields the protein CASSLVGGAYEQYF. This chain uses TRBV5-6 with TRBJ2-7; tentative D call: TRBD2 (7 bases). From germline, CDR1 is SGHDT and CDR2 YYEEEE. The CDR3 has 14 residues. V was trimmed by 0 bases and J by 2 bases, leaving 9 bases between them.

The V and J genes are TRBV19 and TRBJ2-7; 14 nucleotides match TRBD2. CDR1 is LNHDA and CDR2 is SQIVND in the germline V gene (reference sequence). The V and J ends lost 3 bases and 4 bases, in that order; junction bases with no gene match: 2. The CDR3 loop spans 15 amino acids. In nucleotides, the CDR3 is TGTGCCAGTAGTATGGGACTAGCGGGAGTTTACGAGCAGTACTTC. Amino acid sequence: CASSMGLAGVYEQYF.

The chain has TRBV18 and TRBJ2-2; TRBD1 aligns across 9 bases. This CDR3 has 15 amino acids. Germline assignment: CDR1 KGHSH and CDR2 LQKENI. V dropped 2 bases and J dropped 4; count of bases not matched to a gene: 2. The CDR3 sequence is CASSPKGQGTGELFF. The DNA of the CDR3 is TGTGCCAGCTCACCAAAGGGACAGGGCACCGGGGAGCTGTTTTTT.

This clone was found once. The CDR3 DNA reads TGTGCCAGCAGTTACGCTAGCGGGACGGAGCAGTACTTC. Translating gives CASSYASGTEQYF. V usage is TRBV6-5 and J usage is TRBJ2-7, with 9 positions matching TRBD2. V shed 2 bases and J 7 bases; nucleotides not matched to a gene: 3. The CDR3 totals 13 residues. Germline V CDR1 and CDR2: MNHEY, SVGAGI.

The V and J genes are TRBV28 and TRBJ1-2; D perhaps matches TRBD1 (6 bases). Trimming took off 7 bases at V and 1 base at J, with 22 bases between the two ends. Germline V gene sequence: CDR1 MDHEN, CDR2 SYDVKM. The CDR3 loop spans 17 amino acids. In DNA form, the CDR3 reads TGTGCCAGCACCTCCGGGGGGGCCGTCGACCTTAACTATGGCTACACCTTC. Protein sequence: CASTSGGAVDLNYGYTF.

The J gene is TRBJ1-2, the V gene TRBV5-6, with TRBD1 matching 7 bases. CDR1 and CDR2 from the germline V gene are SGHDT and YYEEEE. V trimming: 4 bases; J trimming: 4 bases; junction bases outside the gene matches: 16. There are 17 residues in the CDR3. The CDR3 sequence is CASSPPRPTGRVYGYTF. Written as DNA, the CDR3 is TGTGCCAGCAGCCCCCCGCGCCCGACAGGGCGTGTCTATGGCTACACCTTC.

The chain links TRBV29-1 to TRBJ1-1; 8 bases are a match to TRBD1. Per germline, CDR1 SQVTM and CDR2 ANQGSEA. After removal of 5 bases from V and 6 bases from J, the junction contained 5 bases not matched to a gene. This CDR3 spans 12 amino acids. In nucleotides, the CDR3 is TGCAGCGTTCGACAGGGGTGGGCTGAAGCTTTCTTT. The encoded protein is CSVRQGWAEAFF.

The CDR3 loop reads CASSPSGGAYEQYF. The CDR3 DNA reads TGTGCCAGCTCCCCTAGCGGGGGGGCCTACGAGCAGTACTTC. The gene calls are TRBV18 and TRBJ2-7; 12 nucleotides align to TRBD2. The junction had 2 bases not matched to a gene; V was cut back by 6 bases and J by 2 bases. The CDR3 has 14 residues. In germline, CDR1 is KGHSH, CDR2 LQKENI.

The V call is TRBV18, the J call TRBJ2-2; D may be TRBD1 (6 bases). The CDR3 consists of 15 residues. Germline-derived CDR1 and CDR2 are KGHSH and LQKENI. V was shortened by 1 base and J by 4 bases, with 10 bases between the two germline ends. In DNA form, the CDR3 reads TGTGCCAGCTCACCACGTCAGGGGCCCACCGGGGAGCTGTTTTTT. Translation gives CASSPRQGPTGELFF. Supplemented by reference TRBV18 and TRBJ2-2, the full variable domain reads NAGVMQNPRHLVRRRGQEARLRCSPMKGHSHVYWYRQLPEEGLKFMVYLQKENIIDESGMPKERFSAEFPKEGPSILRIQQVVRGDSAAYFCASSPRQGPTGELFFGEGSRLTVL.

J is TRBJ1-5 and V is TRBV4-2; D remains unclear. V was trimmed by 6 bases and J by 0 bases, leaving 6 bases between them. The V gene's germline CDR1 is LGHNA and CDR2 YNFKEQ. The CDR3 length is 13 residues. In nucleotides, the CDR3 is TGTGCCAGCAGTCCGAGTAGCAATCAGCCCCAGCATTTT. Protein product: CASSPSSNQPQHF.

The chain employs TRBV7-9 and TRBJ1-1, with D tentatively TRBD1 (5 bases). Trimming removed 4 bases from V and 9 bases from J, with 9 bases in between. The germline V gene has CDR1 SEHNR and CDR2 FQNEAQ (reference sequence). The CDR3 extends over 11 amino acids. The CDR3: CASSSDSKAFF. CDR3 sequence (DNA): TGTGCCAGCAGCTCCGACAGTAAAGCTTTCTTT.

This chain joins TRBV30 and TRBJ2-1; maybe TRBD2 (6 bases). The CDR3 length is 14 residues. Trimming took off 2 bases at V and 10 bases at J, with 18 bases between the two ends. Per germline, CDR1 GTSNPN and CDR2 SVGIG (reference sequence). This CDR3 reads CAWSNIAVWGEQFF. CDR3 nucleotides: TGTGCCTGGAGTAACATAGCGGTGTGGGGGGAGCAGTTCTTC.

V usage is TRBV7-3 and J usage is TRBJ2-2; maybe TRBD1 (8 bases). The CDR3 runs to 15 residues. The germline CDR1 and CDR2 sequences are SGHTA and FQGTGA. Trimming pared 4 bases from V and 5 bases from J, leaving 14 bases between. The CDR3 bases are TGTGCCAGCAGCTCACAGGGGGGGGGAACCGGGGAGCTGTTTTTT. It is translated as CASSSQGGGTGELFF.

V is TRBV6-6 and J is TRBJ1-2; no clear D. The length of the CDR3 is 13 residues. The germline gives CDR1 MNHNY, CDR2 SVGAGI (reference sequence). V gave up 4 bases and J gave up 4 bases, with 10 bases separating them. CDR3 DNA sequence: TGTGCCAGCAGTTCCCCGGGGTTCTATGGCTACACCTTC. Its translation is CASSSPGFYGYTF.

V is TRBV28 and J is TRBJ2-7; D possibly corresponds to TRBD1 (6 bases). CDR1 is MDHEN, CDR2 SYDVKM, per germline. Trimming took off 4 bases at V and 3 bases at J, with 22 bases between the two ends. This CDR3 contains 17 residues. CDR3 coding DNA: TGTGCCAGCAGTTCCCACCCCGGACAGCAGGAGGTCTACGAGCAGTACTTC. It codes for CASSSHPGQQEVYEQYF.

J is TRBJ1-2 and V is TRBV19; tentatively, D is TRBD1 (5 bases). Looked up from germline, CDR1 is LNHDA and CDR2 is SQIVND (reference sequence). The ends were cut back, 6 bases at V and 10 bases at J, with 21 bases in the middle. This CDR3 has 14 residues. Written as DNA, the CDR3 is TGTGCCAGTAGCGGTGGGGGGTTGCCTCTCATCTACACCTTC. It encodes CASSGGGLPLIYTF.